Each of the 9 T cell receptor beta chains below was sequenced from the same sample in a study of tumor-infiltrating lymphocytes in primary liver carcinoma. Co-extraction of RNA and DNA was performed on roughly 17-32 mg of unsorted bulk tissue. A constant-region primer served to make TCR beta cDNA from about 490 ng total RNA. Three nested multiplex PCR rounds of slightly modified ARM-PCR generated TCR beta libraries. Primers for the first two PCR rounds were TRBV1-TRBV30 forward primers and a C-beta reverse primer (roughly 10 cycles per round). One entry per CDR3 protein results from TCRdb running MiXCR on the multiplex PCR reads. The sample includes 55,000 to 65,000 distinct CDR3 sequences, about three quarters of them seen just once. Sequenced input: liver tumor tissue from sampling region 2. Subset indicated: tumor region T2, inferior pole. These receptors were obtained from a man between 35 and 55 years old with primary liver carcinoma and hepatitis B virus infection.

As regards this clonotype: The junction and the germline gene differ at one end; a read error may be behind it. This chain joins TRBV12-3 or TRBV12-4 and TRBJ2-5; a possible D gene is TRBD1 (7 bases). The CDR3 extends over 16 amino acids. CDR3 DNA sequence: TGTGCCAGCAATTTAAGCAGCGGTCAGGGGGGAGAGACCCAGTACTTC. Translated: CASNLSSGQGGETQYF.

The V and J genes are TRBV20-1 and TRBJ2-5; 9 nucleotides match TRBD2. The CDR3 has 14 residues. Looked up from germline, CDR1 is DFQATT and CDR2 is SNEGSKA (reference sequence). This chain's CDR3 is CGRLKREEGATQYF. The CDR3 DNA is TGCGGTCGCTTAAAGCGGGAGGAGGGAGCGACCCAGTACTTC.

Concerning this clonotype: One junction end does not reproduce the germline sequence, and a read error may be involved. The chain has TRBV12-3 or TRBV12-4 and TRBJ2-5; TRBD2 is a possible D gene (6 bases). This CDR3 contains 13 residues. CDR3 bases: TGTGCCAGTAGTTTAACGGTTGGGGGGATCCAGTGCTTC. Protein sequence: CASSLTVGGIQCF.

This clonotype was recorded once. One end of the junction does not line up with germline, which may come from a read error. The chain combines TRBV9 with TRBJ1-2; 7 nucleotides match TRBD1. This CDR3 is built from 17 residues. Germline-derived CDR1 and CDR2 are SGDLS and YYNGEE. The CDR3 coding sequence is TGTGCCAGAAGCGCCCCGACAGGGACGCATTCTAACTATGGCTACACCTTC. It encodes CARSAPTGTHSNYGYTF.

Notes on this clonotype: One base away lies a much larger clone, so this may be a sequencing read error. The chain has TRBV30 and TRBJ2-3; 10 bases line up with TRBD1. Germline V gives CDR1 GTSNPN, CDR2 SVGIG (reference sequence). CDR3 length: 16 residues. CDR3 sequence reads: CTWSVGTGAGTDTQYF. The CDR3 DNA follows: TGTACCTGGAGTGTAGGGACAGGGGCAGGGACAGATACGCAGTATTTT.

Comment on this clonotype: A junction end diverges from the germline sequence, so it may reflect a read error. The chain is built from TRBV11-2 and TRBJ2-3; TRBD2 matches 12 bases. The CDR3 spans 15 residues. Looked up from germline, CDR1 is SGHAT and CDR2 is FQNNGV. CDR3 sequence: CTSSASGRAIDAQYF. CDR3 in DNA: TGTACCAGCAGCGCTAGCGGGAGGGCCATAGATGCGCAGTATTTT.

The chain uses TRBV4-2 and TRBJ2-7; 7 nucleotides align to TRBD2. Trimming at V came to 1 base and at J to 0 bases, leaving 9 bases not matched to a gene. The germline gives CDR1 LGHNA, CDR2 YNFKEQ. The CDR3 covers 17 residues. CDR3 sequence reads: CASSQAGGQFSSYEQYF. In DNA form, the CDR3 reads TGTGCCAGCAGCCAAGCGGGGGGTCAGTTTAGCTCCTACGAGCAGTACTTC.

With regard to this clonotype: This may come from a read error, since a much larger clone is one base off. The CDR3 DNA reads as TGTGCCAGCAGCAGGGAAAGGTGGGTCGAGCAGTACTTC. This encodes CASSRERWVEQYF. The chain recombines TRBV6-2 or TRBV6-3 with TRBJ2-7, with D perhaps TRBD1 (5 bases). CDR1 MNHEY and CDR2 SVGEGT come from the germline V gene. The CDR3 length is 13 residues. V was cut by 6 bases and J by 6 bases, with 15 bases left in between.

This clonotype is a singleton in its sample. Mismatch with germline at one junction end may stem from a read error. The chain joins TRBV6-2 or TRBV6-3 to TRBJ2-7; 9 bases agree with TRBD1. This CDR3 is built from 14 residues. Germline CDR1 and CDR2: MNHEY and SVGEGT. The CDR3 reads CANSLRDRAHEQYF. The CDR3 nucleotides are TGTGCCAACAGTCTCCGGGACAGGGCCCACGAGCAGTACTTC.